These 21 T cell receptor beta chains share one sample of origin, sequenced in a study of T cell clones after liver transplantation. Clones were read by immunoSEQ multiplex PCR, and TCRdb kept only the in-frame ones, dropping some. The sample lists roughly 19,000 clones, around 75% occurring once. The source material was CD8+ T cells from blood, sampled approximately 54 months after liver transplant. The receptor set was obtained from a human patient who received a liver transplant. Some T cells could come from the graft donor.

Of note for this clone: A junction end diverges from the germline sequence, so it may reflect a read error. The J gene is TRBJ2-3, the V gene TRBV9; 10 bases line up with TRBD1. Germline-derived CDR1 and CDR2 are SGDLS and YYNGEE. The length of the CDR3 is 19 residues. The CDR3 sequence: CASSAGGRTGGPSTDTQYF. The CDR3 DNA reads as TGCGCCAGCAGCGCCGGGGGGAGGACAGGGGGACCTAGCACAGATACGCAGTATTTT.

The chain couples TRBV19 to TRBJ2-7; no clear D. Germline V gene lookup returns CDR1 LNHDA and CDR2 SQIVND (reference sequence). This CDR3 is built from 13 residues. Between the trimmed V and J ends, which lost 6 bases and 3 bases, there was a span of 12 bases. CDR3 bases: TGTGCCAGTAGGGAATCGGACGGCTACGAGCAGTACTTC. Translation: CASRESDGYEQYF.

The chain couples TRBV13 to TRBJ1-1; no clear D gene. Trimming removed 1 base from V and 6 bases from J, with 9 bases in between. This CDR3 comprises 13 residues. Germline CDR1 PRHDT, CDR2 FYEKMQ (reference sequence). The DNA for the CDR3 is TGTGCCAGCAGCTTAGATCGGGGAGCTGAAGCTTTCTTT. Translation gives CASSLDRGAEAFF. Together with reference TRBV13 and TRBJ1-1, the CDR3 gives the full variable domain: AAGVIQSPRHLIKEKRETATLKCYPIPRHDTVYWYQQGPGQDPQFLISFYEKMQSDKGSIPDRFSAQQFSDYHSELNMSSLELGDSALYFCASSLDRGAEAFFGQGTRLTVV.

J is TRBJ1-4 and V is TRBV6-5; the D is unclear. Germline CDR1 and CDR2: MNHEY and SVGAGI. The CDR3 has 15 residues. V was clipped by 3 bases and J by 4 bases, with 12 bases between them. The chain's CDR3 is CASSYSAANNEKLFF. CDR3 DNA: TGTGCCAGCAGTTATTCGGCAGCTAATAATGAAAAACTGTTTTTT.

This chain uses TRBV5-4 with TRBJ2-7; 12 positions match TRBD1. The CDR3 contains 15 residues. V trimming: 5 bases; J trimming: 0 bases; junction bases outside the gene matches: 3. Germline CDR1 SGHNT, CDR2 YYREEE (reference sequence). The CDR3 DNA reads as TGTGCCAGCAGTCTGGGACAGGGGGCCTCCTACGAGCAGTACTTC. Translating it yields CASSLGQGASYEQYF.

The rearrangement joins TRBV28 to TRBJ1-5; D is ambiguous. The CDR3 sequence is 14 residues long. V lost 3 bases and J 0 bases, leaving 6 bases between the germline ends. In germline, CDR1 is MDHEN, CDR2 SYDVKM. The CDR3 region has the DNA TGTGCCAGCAGTTTCACTTATAGCAATCAGCCCCAGCATTTT. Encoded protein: CASSFTYSNQPQHF.

This CDR3 is CASSLSGGAGEQFF. CDR3 DNA sequence: TGTGCCAGCAGCCTTAGCGGGGGGGCCGGTGAGCAGTTCTTC. The genes are TRBV7-6 and TRBJ2-1, with 11 bases fitting TRBD2. The CDR3 has 14 residues. Germline V CDR1 and CDR2: SGHVS, FNYEAQ. Trimming took 5 bases from V and 9 from J; bases not matched to a gene: 6.

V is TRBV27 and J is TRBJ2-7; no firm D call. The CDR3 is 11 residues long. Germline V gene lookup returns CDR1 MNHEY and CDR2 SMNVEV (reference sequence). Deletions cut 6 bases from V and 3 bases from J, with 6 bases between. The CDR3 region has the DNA TGTGCCAGCAGGACCAACTACGAGCAGTACTTC. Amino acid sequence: CASRTNYEQYF.

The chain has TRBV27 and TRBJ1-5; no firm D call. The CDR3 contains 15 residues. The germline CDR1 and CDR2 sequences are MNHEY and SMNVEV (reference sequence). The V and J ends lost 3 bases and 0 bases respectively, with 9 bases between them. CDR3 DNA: TGTGCCAGCAGTTTGGCAGCTTATAGCAATCAGCCCCAGCATTTT. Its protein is CASSLAAYSNQPQHF.

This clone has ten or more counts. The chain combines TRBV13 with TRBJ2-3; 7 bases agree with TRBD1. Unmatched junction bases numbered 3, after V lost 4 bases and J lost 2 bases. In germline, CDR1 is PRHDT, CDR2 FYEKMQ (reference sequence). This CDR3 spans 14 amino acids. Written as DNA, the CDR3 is TGTGCCAGCAGCTATGACAGGGCCACAGATACGCAGTATTTT. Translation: CASSYDRATDTQYF.

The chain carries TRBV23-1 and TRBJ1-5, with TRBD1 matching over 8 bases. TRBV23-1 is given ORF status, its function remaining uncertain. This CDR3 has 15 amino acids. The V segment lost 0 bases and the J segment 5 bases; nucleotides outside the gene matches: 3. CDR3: CASSQSQGEDQPQHF. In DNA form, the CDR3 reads TGCGCCAGCAGTCAATCACAGGGGGAGGATCAGCCCCAGCATTTT.

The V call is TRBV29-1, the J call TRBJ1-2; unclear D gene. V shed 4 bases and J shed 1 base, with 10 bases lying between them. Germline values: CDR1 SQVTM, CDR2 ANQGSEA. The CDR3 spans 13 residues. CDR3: CSVVYGNNYGYTF. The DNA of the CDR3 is TGCAGCGTTGTTTATGGGAATAACTATGGCTACACCTTC.

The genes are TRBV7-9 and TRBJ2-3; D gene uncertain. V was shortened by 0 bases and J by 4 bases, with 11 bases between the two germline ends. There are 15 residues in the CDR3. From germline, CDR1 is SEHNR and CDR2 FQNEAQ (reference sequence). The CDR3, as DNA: TGTGCCAGCAGCTTAGCAGGGCGTACATCAGATACGCAGTATTTT. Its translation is CASSLAGRTSDTQYF.

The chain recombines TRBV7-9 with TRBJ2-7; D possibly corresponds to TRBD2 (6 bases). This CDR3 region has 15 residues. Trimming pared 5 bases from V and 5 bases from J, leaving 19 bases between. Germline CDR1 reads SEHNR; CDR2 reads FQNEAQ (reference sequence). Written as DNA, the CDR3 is TGTGCCAGCAGCAGTAGCGCGCGGGGTGGTAACGAGCAGTACTTC. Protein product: CASSSSARGGNEQYF. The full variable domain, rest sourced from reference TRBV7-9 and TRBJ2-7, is DTGVSQNPRHKITKRGQNVTFRCDPISEHNRLYWYRQTLGQGPEFLTYFQNEAQLEKSRLLSDRFSAERPKGSFSTLEIQRTEQGDSAMYLCASSSSARGGNEQYFGPGTRLTVT.

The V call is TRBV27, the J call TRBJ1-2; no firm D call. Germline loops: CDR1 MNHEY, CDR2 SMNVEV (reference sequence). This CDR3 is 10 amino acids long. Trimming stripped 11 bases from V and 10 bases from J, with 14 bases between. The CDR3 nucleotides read TGTGCCCACCGATGGGTAACCTACACCTTC. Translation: CAHRWVTYTF.

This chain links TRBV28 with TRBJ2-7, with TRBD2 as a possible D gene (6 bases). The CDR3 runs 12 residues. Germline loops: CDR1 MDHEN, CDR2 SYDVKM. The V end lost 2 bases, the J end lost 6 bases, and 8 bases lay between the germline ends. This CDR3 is CASSLPGGEQYF. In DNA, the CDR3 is TGTGCCAGCAGTTTACCCGGGGGCGAGCAGTACTTC.

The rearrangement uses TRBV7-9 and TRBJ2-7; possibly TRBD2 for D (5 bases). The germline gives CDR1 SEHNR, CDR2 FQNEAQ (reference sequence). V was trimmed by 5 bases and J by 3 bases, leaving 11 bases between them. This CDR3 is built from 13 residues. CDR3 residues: CASSNITSYEQYF. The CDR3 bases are TGTGCCAGCAGCAATATCACTAGCTACGAGCAGTACTTC.

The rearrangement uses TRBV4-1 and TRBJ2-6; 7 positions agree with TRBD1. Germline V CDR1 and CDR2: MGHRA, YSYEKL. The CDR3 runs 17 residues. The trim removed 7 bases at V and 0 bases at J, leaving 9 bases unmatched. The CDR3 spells CASKGQDLFSGANVLTF. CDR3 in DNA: TGCGCCAGCAAAGGACAGGACTTATTCTCTGGGGCCAACGTCCTGACTTTC.

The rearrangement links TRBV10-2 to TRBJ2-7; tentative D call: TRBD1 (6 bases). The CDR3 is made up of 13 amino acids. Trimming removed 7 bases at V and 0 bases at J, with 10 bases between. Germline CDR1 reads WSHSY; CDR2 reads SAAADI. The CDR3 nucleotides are TGCGCCAGCACGGGGACACTCTCCTACGAGCAGTACTTC. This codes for CASTGTLSYEQYF.

In nucleotides, the CDR3 is TGTGCCAGCAGCGAGCTACTCACAGGGCTCTACATCCAAGAGACCCAGTACTTC. Its protein is CASSELLTGLYIQETQYF. The chain links TRBV7-9 to TRBJ2-5, with D maybe TRBD1 (6 bases). The length of the CDR3 is 18 residues. The V gene's germline CDR1 is SEHNR and CDR2 FQNEAQ (reference sequence). The V end was cut by 5 bases, the J end by 1 base, with 23 bases between.

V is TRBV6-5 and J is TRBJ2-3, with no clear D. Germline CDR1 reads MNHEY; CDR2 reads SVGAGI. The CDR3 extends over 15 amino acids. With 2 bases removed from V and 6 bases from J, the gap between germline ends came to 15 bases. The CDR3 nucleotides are TGTGCCAGCAGTTACCCCTCGGTGGGTGGGGATACGCAGTATTTT. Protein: CASSYPSVGGDTQYF.